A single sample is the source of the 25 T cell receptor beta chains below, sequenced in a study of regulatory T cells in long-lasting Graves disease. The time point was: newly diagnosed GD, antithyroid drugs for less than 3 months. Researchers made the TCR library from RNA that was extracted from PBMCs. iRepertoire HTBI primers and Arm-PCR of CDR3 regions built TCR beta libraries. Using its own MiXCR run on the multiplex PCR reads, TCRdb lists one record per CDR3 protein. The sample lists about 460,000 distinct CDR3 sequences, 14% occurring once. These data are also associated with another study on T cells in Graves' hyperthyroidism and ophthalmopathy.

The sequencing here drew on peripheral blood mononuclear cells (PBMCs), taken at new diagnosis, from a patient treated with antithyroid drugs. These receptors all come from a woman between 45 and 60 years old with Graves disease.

CDR3 region: CASSLFGTGHSYEQYF. The CDR3 DNA follows: TGTGCCAGCAGCTTATTCGGGACAGGGCACTCCTACGAGCAGTACTTC. The genes are TRBV7-9 and TRBJ2-7; 9 positions match TRBD1. CDR1 is SEHNR and CDR2 is FQNEAQ in the germline V gene (reference sequence). This CDR3 spans 16 amino acids. J gave up 0 bases and V 2 bases, and 5 bases lay outside the gene matches.

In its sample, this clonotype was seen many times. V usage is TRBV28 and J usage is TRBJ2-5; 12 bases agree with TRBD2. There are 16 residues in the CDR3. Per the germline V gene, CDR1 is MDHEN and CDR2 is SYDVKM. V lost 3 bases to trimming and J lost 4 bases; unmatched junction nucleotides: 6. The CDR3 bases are TGTGCCAGCAGTTTCGCACTAGCGGGAGGAGTAGAGACCCAGTACTTC. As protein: CASSFALAGGVETQYF. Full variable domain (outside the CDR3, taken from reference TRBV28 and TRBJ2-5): DVKVTQSSRYLVKRTGEKVFLECVQDMDHENMFWYRQDPGLGLRLIYFSYDVKMKEKGDIPEGYSVSREKKERFSLILESASTNQTSMYLCASSFALAGGVETQYFGPGTRLLVL.

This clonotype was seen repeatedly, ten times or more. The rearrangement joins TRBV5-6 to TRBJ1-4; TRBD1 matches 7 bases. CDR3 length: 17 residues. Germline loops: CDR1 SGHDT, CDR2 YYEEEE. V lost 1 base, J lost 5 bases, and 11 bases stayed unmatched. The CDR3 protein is CASSLHLLTGNNEKLFF. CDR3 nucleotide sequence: TGTGCCAGCAGCTTGCATCTACTGACAGGGAACAATGAAAAACTGTTTTTT.

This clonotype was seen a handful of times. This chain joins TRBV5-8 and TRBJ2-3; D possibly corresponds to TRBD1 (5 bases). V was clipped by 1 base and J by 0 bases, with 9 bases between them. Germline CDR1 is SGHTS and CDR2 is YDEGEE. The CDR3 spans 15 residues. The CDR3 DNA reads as TGTGCCAGCAGCTTGTCGCAGGGAAGCACAGATACGCAGTATTTT. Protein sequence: CASSLSQGSTDTQYF.

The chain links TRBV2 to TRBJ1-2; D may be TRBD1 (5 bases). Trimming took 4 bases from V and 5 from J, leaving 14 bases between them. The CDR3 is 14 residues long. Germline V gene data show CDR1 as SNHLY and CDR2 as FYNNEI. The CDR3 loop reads CASSVALGQYGYTF. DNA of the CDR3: TGTGCCAGCAGTGTGGCTCTTGGACAATATGGCTACACCTTC.

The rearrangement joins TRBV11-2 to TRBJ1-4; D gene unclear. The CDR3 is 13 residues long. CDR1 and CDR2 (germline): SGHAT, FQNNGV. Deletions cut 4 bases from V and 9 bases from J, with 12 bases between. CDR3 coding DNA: TGTGCCAGCAGCTCCCGCTCCATGAAAAAACTGTTTTTT. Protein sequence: CASSSRSMKKLFF.

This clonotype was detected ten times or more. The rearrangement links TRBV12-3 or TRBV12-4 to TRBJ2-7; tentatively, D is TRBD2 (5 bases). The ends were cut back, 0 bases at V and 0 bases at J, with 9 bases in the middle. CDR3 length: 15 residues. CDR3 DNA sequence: TGTGCCAGCAGTTTAGCGCACGGGGACTCCTACGAGCAGTACTTC. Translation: CASSLAHGDSYEQYF.

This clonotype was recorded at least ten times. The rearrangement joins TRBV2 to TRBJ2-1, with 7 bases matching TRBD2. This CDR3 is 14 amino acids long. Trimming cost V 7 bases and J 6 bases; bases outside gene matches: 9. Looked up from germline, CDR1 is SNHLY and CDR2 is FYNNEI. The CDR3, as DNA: TGTGCCAGCATTTTCCTAGCGGACTCCAATGAGCAGTTCTTC. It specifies CASIFLADSNEQFF.

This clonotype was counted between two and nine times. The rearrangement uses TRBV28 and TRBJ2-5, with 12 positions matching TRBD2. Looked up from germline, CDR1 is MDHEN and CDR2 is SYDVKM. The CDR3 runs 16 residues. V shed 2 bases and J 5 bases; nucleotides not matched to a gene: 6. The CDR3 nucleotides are TGTGCCAGCAGTTTAGGGGCTAGCGGGAGGGTGGAGACCCAGTACTTC. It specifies CASSLGASGRVETQYF.

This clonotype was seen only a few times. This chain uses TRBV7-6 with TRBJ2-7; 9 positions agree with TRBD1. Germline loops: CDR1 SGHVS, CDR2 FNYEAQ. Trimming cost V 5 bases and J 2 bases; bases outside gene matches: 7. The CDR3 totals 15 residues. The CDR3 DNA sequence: TGTGCCAGCAGCGGTAGCCGGGACAGGGCCTACGAGCAGTACTTC. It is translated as CASSGSRDRAYEQYF.

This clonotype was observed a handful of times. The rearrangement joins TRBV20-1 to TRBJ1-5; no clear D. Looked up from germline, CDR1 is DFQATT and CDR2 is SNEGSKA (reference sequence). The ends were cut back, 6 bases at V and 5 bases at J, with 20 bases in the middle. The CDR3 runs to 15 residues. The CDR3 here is CSATAWVRMDQPQHF. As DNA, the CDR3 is TGCAGTGCCACCGCTTGGGTGAGGATGGATCAGCCCCAGCATTTT.

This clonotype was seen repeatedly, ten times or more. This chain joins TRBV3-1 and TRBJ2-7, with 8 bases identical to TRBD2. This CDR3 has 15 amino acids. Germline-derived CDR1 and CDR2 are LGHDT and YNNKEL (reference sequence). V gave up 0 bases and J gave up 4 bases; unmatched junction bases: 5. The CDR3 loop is CASSQDLGRAYEQYF. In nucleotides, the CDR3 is TGTGCCAGCAGCCAAGACCTCGGGAGGGCGTACGAGCAGTACTTC.

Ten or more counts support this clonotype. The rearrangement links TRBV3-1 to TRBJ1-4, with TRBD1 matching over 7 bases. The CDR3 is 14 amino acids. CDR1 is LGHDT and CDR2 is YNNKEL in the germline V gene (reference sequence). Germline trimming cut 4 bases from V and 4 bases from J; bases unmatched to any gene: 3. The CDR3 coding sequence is TGTGCCAGCAGCCTGGGACAGAATAATGAAAAACTGTTTTTT. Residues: CASSLGQNNEKLFF.

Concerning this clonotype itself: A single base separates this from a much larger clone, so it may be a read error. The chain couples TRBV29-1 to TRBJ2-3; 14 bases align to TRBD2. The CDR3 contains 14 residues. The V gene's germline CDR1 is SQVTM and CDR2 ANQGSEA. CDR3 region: CSVGLAGGADTRYF. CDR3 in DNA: TGCAGCGTTGGACTAGCGGGAGGGGCGGATACGCGGTATTTT.

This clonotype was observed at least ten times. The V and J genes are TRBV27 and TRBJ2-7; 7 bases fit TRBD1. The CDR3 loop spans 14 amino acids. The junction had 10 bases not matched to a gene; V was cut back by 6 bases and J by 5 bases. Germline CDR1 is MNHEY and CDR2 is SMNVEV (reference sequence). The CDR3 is CASSFYDRENEQYF. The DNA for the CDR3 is TGTGCCAGCAGCTTTTATGACAGGGAAAACGAGCAGTACTTC.

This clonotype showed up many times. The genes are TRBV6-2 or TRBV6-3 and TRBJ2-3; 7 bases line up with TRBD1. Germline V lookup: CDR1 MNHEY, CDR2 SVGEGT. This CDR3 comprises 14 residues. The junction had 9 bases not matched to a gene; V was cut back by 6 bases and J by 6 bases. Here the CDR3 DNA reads TGTGCCAGCAGCCGGACAGGTTTCACGGATACGCAGTATTTT. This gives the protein CASSRTGFTDTQYF.

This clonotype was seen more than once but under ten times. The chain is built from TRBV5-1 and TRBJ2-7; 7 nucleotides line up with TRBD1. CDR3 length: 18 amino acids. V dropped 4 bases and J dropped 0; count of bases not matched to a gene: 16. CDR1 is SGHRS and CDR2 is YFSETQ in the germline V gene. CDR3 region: CASSSLYPTGRSSYEQYF. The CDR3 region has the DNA TGCGCCAGCAGCAGCCTCTACCCGACAGGGCGCAGCTCCTACGAGCAGTACTTC.

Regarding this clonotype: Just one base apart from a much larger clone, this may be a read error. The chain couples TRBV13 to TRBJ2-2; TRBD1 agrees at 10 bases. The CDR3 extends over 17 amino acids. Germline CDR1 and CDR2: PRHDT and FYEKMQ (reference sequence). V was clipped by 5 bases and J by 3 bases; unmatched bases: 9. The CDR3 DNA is TGTGCCAGCAGCCACATTCGGGACAGGGGAGACACCGGGGAGCTGTTTTTT. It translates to CASSHIRDRGDTGELFF.

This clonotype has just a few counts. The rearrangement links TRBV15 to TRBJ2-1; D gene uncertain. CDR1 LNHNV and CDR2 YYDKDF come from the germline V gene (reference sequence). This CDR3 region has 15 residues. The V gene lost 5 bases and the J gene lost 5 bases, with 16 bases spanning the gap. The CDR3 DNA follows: TGTGCCACCAGCCCCCGGGCCAACCCCCACAATGAGCAGTTCTTC. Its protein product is CATSPRANPHNEQFF.

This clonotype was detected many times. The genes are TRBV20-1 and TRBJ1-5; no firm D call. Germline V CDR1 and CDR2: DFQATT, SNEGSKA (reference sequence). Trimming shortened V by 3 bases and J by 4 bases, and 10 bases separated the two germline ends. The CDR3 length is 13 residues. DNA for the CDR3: TGCAGTGCTAGTTCTGGGCCAAATCAGCCCCAGCATTTT. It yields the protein CSASSGPNQPQHF.

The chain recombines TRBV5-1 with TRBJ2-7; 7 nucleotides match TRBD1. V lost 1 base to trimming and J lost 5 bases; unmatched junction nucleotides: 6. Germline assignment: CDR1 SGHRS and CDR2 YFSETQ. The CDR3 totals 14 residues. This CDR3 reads CASSLQGEAHEQYF. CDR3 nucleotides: TGCGCCAGCAGCTTGCAGGGGGAAGCCCACGAGCAGTACTTC.

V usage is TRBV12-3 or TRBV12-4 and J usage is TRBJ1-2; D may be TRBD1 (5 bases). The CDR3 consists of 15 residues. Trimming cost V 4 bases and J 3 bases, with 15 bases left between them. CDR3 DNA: TGTGCCAGCAGTTCCCTCGGGGGGGTCGACTATGGCTACACCTTC. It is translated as CASSSLGGVDYGYTF.

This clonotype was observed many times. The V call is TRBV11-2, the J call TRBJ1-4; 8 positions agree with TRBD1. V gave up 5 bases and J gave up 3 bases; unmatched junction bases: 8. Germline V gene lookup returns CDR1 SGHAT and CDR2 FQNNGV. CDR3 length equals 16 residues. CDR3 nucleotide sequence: TGTGCCAGCAGCCCAGACAGGGGATTTCCTAATGAAAAACTGTTTTTT. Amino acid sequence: CASSPDRGFPNEKLFF. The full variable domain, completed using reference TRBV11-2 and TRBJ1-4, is EAGVAQSPRYKIIEKRQSVAFWCNPISGHATLYWYQQILGQGPKLLIQFQNNGVVDDSQLPKDRFSAERLKGVDSTLKIQPAKLEDSAVYLCASSPDRGFPNEKLFFGSGTQLSVL.

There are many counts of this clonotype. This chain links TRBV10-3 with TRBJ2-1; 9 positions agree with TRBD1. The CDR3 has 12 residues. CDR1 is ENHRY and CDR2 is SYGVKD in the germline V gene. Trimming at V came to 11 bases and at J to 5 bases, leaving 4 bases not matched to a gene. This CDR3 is CAGRDRDNEQFF. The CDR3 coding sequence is TGTGCCGGCCGGGACAGGGACAATGAGCAGTTCTTC.

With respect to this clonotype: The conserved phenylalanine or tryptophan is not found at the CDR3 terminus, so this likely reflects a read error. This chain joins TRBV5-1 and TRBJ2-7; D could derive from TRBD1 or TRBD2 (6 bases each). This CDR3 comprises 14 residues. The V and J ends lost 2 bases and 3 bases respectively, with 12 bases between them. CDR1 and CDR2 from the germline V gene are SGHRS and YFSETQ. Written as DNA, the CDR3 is TGCGCCAGCAGCTTTTCCAGGGGAGGCTACGAGCAGTACCTC. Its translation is CASSFSRGGYEQYL.